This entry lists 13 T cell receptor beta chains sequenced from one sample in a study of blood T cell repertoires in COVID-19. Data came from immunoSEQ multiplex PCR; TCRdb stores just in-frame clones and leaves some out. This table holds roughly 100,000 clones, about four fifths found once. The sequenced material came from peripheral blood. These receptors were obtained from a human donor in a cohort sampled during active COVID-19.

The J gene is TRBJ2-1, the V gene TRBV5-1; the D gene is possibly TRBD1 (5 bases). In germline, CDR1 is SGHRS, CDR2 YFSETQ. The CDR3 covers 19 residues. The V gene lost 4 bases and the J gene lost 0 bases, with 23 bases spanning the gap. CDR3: CASSRGRSRADSSYNEQFF. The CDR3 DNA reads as TGCGCCAGCAGCCGAGGACGATCCCGAGCCGACAGCTCCTACAATGAGCAGTTCTTC.

Here the CDR3 reads CASSRATGGYEQYF. The CDR3 nucleotides are TGTGCCAGTAGCCGTGCGACAGGGGGCTACGAGCAGTACTTC. V is TRBV19 and J is TRBJ2-7; 9 nucleotides line up with TRBD1. The length of the CDR3 is 14 residues. V trimming: 6 bases; J trimming: 3 bases; junction bases outside the gene matches: 6. From germline, CDR1 is LNHDA and CDR2 SQIVND (reference sequence).

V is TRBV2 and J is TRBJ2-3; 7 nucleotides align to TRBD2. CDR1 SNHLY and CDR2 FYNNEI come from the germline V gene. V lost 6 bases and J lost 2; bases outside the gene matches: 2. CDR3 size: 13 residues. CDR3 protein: CASRRDYTDTQYF. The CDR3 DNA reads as TGTGCCAGCAGAAGGGACTACACAGATACGCAGTATTTT.

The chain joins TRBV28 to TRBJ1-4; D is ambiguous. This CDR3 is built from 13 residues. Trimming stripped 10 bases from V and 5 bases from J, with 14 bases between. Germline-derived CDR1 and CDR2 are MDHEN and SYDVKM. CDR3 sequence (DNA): TGTGCCACCCATCAGACTGGGAATGAAAAACTGTTTTTT. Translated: CATHQTGNEKLFF.

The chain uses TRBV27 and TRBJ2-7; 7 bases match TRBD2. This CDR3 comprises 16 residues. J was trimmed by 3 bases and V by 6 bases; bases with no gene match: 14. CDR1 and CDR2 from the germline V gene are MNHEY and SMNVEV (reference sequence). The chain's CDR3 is CASSLTVSSGGYEQYF. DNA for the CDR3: TGTGCCAGCAGCCTTACGGTGTCTAGCGGAGGCTACGAGCAGTACTTC.

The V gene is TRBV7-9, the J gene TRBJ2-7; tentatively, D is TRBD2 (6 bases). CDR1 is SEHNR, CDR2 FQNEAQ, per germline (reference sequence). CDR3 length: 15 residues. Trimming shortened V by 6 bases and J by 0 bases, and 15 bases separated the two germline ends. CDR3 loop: CASSPIRGSSYEQYF. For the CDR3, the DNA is TGTGCCAGCAGTCCAATCCGGGGGAGCTCCTACGAGCAGTACTTC.

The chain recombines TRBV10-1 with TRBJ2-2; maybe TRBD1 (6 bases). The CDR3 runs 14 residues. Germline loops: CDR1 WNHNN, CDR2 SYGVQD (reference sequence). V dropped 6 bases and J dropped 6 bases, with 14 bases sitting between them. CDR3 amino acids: CASSGQTYAGELFF. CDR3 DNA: TGCGCCAGCAGCGGACAGACCTATGCCGGGGAGCTGTTTTTT.

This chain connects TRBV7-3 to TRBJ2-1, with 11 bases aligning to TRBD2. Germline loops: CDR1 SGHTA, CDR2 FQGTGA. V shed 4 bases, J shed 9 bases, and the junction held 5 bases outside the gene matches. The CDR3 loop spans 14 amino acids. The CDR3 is CASSSGLAVPEQFF. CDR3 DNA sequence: TGTGCCAGCAGCTCGGGACTAGCGGTCCCTGAGCAGTTCTTC.

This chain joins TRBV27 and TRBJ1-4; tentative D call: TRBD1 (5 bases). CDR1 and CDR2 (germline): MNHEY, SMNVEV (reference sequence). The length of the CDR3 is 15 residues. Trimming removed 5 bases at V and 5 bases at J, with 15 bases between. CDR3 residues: CASSRTRVPNEKLFF. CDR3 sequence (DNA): TGTGCCAGCAGTCGTACCAGGGTACCGAATGAAAAACTGTTTTTT. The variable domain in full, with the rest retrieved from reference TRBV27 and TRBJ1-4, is EAQVTQNPRYLITVTGKKLTVTCSQNMNHEYMSWYRQDPGLGLRQIYYSMNVEVTDKGDVPEGYKVSRKEKRNFPLILESPSPNQTSLYFCASSRTRVPNEKLFFGSGTQLSVL.

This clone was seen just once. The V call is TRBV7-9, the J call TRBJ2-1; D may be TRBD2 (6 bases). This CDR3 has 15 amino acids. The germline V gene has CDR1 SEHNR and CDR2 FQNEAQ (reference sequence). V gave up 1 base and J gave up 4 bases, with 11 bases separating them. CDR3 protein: CASSLVAGNYNEQFF. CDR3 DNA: TGTGCCAGCAGCTTAGTGGCGGGGAATTACAATGAGCAGTTCTTC.

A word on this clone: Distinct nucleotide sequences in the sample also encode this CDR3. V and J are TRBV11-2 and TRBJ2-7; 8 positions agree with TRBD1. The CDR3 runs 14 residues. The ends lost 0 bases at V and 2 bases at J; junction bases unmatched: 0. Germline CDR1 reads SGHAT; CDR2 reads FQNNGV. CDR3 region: CASSLEQGAYEQYF. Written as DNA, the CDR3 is TGTGCCAGCAGCTTAGAACAGGGGGCCTACGAGCAGTACTTC.

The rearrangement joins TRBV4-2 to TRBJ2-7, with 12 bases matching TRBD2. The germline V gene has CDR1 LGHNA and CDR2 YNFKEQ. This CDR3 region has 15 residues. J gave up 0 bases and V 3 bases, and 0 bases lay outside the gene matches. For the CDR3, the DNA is TGTGCCAGCAGCCAGACTAGCGGGAGCTCCTACGAGCAGTACTTC. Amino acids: CASSQTSGSSYEQYF.

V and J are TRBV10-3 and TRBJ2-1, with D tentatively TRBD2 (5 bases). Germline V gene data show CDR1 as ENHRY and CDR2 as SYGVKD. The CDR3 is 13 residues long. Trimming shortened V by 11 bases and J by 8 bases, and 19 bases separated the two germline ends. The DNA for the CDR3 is TGTGCCGCCCGGAGCGGAGGTTGGGATGAGCAGTTCTTC. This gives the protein CAARSGGWDEQFF.